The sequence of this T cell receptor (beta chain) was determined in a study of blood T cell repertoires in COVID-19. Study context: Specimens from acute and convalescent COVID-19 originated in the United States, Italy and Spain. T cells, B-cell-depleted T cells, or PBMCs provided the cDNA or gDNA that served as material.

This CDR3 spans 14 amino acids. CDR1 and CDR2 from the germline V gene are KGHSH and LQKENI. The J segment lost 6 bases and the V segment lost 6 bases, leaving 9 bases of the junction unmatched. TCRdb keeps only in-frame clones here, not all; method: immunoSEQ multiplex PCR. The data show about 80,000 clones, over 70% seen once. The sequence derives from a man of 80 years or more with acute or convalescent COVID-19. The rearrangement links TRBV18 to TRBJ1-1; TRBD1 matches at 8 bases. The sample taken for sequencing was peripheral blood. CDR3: CASSSRQGPSEAFF. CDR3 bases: TGTGCCAGCTCCTCCCGACAGGGGCCCTCTGAAGCTTTCTTT.